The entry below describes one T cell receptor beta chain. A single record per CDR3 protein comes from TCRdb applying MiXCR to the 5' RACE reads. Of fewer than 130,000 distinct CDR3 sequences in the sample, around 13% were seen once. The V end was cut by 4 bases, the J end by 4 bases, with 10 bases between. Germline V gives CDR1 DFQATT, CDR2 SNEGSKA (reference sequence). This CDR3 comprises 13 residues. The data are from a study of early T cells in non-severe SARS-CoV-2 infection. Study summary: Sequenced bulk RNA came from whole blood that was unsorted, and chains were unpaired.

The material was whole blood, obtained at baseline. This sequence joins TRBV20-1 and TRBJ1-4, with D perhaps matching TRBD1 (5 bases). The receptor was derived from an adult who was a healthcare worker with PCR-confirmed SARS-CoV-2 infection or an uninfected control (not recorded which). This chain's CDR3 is CSANRDGNEKLFF. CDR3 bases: TGCAGTGCTAACCGGGACGGTAATGAAAAACTGTTTTTT.